This is a list of T cell receptor beta chains from one sample in a study of neurological immune-mediated disorders. TCRdb re-derived calls from the 5' RACE reads in MiXCR, one entry per CDR3 protein. The sample records tens of thousands of distinct CDR3 sequences, about 15% being singletons. Sequencing used PBMCs. The receptors originated from a middle-aged woman in good health. Each CDR3 is given with its conserved first and last residue. A D gene is named only where the DNA matches it firmly. The size field is filled for only some rows; it gives once, few, many or a size class.

clone_size: many; d_call: -; v_call: TRBV20-1; j_call: TRBJ1-2; cdr3_aa: CSARAPSGEGYGYTF; cdr3_nt: TGCAGTGCTAGAGCTCCGTCTGGGGAAGGCTATGGCTACACCTTC
clone_size: many; d_call: TRBD1; v_call: TRBV20-1; j_call: TRBJ1-5; cdr3_aa: CSVQSQGGGGPQHF; cdr3_nt: TGCAGTGTCCAATCACAGGGGGGAGGAGGGCCCCAGCATTTT
clone_size: many; d_call: -; v_call: TRBV12-3/TRBV12-4; j_call: TRBJ1-1; cdr3_aa: CASMRGKDEAFF; cdr3_nt: TGTGCCAGCATGAGGGGTAAGGATGAAGCTTTCTTT
clone_size: many; d_call: -; v_call: TRBV7-2; j_call: TRBJ2-5; cdr3_aa: CASSLSQSGDSSPWTQYF; cdr3_nt: TGTGCCAGCAGCTTATCCCAGTCGGGGGACTCCTCTCCGTGGACCCAGTACTTC
clone_size: many; d_call: TRBD1; v_call: TRBV6-5; j_call: TRBJ1-1; cdr3_aa: CASSYATGQRVTEAFF; cdr3_nt: TGTGCCAGCAGTTATGCGACAGGGCAAAGGGTCACTGAAGCTTTCTTT
clone_size: many; d_call: -; v_call: TRBV28; j_call: TRBJ1-5; cdr3_aa: CASSSTSPGRRQPQHF; cdr3_nt: TGTGCCAGCAGTTCTACCTCGCCCGGACGAAGACAGCCCCAGCATTTT
clone_size: many; d_call: -; v_call: TRBV27; j_call: TRBJ1-4; cdr3_aa: CASRTMDRSGEKLFF; cdr3_nt: TGTGCCAGCAGGACTATGGATAGGTCAGGTGAAAAACTGTTTTTT
clone_size: many; d_call: TRBD1; v_call: TRBV20-1; j_call: TRBJ1-6; cdr3_aa: CSARLAGTDNSPLHF; cdr3_nt: TGCAGTGCTAGATTAGCCGGGACAGATAATTCACCCCTCCACTTT
clone_size: many; d_call: TRBD1; v_call: TRBV5-1; j_call: TRBJ1-2; cdr3_aa: CASSIGTGSGYTF; cdr3_nt: TGCGCCAGCAGCATTGGGACAGGGAGCGGCTACACCTTC
clone_size: -; d_call: -; v_call: TRBV12-3/TRBV12-4; j_call: TRBJ1-5; cdr3_aa: CASSFGGRGPQHF; cdr3_nt: TGTGCCAGCAGTTTTGGGGGGAGGGGGCCCCAGCATTTT
clone_size: many; d_call: TRBD1; v_call: TRBV5-1; j_call: TRBJ1-1; cdr3_aa: CASRRGQAAEAFF; cdr3_nt: TGCGCCAGCAGGAGGGGACAGGCCGCGGAAGCTTTCTTT
clone_size: few; d_call: TRBD1; v_call: TRBV5-1; j_call: TRBJ1-1; cdr3_aa: CASSLGQGSEAFF; cdr3_nt: TGCGCCAGCAGCTTAGGACAGGGCTCTGAAGCTTTCTTT
clone_size: many; d_call: TRBD2; v_call: TRBV12-3/TRBV12-4; j_call: TRBJ2-1; cdr3_aa: CASSLGPSGGALNDEQFF; cdr3_nt: TGTGCCAGCAGTTTAGGTCCTAGCGGGGGGGCCTTAAACGATGAGCAGTTCTTC